The 21 T cell receptor beta chains given below trace back to one sample, sequenced in a study of blood T cell repertoires in COVID-19. Profiled with immunoSEQ multiplex PCR; TCRdb holds only in-frame clones, not every one. This sample has around 130,000 clones, with almost 85% found just once. Sequencing was carried out using peripheral blood. The source of these receptors is a man between 60 and 70 years old with acute or convalescent COVID-19.

The rearrangement links TRBV6-5 to TRBJ2-5; 9 bases fit TRBD2. Germline V gives CDR1 MNHEY, CDR2 SVGAGI. V dropped 6 bases and J dropped 2; count of bases not matched to a gene: 1. CDR3 length equals 13 residues. The CDR3: CASRTSGQETQYF. The CDR3 coding sequence is TGTGCCAGCAGGACTAGCGGACAAGAGACCCAGTACTTC.

The chain joins TRBV20-1 to TRBJ2-1; 10 positions match TRBD2. Germline values: CDR1 DFQATT, CDR2 SNEGSKA (reference sequence). This CDR3 comprises 14 residues. V shed 3 bases and J 3 bases; nucleotides not matched to a gene: 2. DNA of the CDR3: TGCAGTGCTAGTCTAGCGGGAGTCTACAATGAGCAGTTCTTC. It translates to CSASLAGVYNEQFF.

V gene TRBV10-1 combines with J gene TRBJ1-3, with D uncertain. The CDR3 extends over 14 amino acids. The germline CDR1 and CDR2 sequences are WNHNN and SYGVQD (reference sequence). V dropped 0 bases and J dropped 0 bases, with 3 bases sitting between them. The DNA for the CDR3 is TGCGCCAGCAGTGAGTCAGCCTCTGGAAACACCATATATTTT. Amino acid sequence: CASSESASGNTIYF.

J is TRBJ2-7 and V is TRBV9; TRBD2 matches 11 bases. The CDR3 has 16 residues. Germline V gene data show CDR1 as SGDLS and CDR2 as YYNGEE. Trimming took 0 bases from V and 6 from J; bases not matched to a gene: 8. Here the CDR3 reads CASSVDDSGGVREQYF. The CDR3 coding sequence is TGTGCCAGCAGCGTAGATGATAGCGGGGGGGTACGCGAGCAGTACTTC.

This clone appeared a single time. The chain combines TRBV9 with TRBJ2-7, with a possible D match to TRBD2 (5 bases). The germline V and J ends were trimmed by 0 bases and 4 bases, with 14 bases remaining between them. Germline lookup yields CDR1 SGDLS and CDR2 YYNGEE. The CDR3 sequence is 15 residues long. The CDR3 spells CASSVGTEEFYEQYF. The CDR3 DNA sequence: TGTGCCAGCAGCGTAGGGACGGAGGAGTTTTACGAGCAGTACTTC.

Only a few counts were recorded for this clone. V usage is TRBV5-4 and J usage is TRBJ2-7; D ambiguous. V lost 5 bases, J lost 3 bases, and 9 bases lay in between. The germline V gene has CDR1 SGHNT and CDR2 YYREEE (reference sequence). The CDR3 sequence is 12 residues long. As DNA, the CDR3 is TGTGCCAGCAGTTCGGGTGTCTACGAGCAGTACTTC. Translated, it gives CASSSGVYEQYF.

The chain couples TRBV3-1 (or the pseudogene TRBV3-2) to TRBJ1-2; the match to TRBD1 covers 10 bases. This CDR3 region has 16 residues. CDR1 is LGHDT, CDR2 YNNKEL, per germline (reference sequence). V trimming: 1 base; J trimming: 4 bases; junction bases outside the gene matches: 6. In nucleotides, the CDR3 is TGTGCCAGCAGCCAAGCCGACAGGGGGCACGCCTATGGCTACACCTTC. Its translation is CASSQADRGHAYGYTF.

This chain joins TRBV19 and TRBJ1-2, with 8 bases lining up with TRBD1. Germline-derived CDR1 and CDR2 are LNHDA and SQIVND (reference sequence). This CDR3 is built from 14 residues. With 2 bases clipped from V and 3 bases from J, the junction kept 2 bases outside the gene matches. The CDR3 spells CASSIRTGYYGYTF. In DNA, the CDR3 is TGTGCCAGTAGTATAAGGACAGGGTACTATGGCTACACCTTC.

J is TRBJ1-1 and V is TRBV5-6, with 10 bases identical to TRBD1. Germline V gene lookup returns CDR1 SGHDT and CDR2 YYEEEE. Losses at the gene ends were 4 bases for V and 6 bases for J; bases not matched to a gene: 9. The CDR3 consists of 15 residues. CDR3 loop: CASSRDRGNSAEAFF. The CDR3, as DNA: TGTGCCAGCAGCCGGGACAGGGGAAACTCTGCTGAAGCTTTCTTT. The full variable domain, in which reference TRBV5-6 and TRBJ1-1 provide the parts outside the CDR3, is DAGVTQSPTHLIKTRGQQVTLRCSPKSGHDTVSWYQQALGQGPQFIFQYYEEEERQRGNFPDRFSGHQFPNYSSELNVNALLLGDSALYLCASSRDRGNSAEAFFGQGTRLTVV.

The J gene is TRBJ2-5, the V gene TRBV18, with TRBD1 as a possible D gene (6 bases). The CDR3 covers 15 residues. Germline assignment: CDR1 KGHSH and CDR2 LQKENI. Trimming pared 3 bases from V and 2 bases from J, leaving 13 bases between. CDR3 DNA sequence: TGTGCCAGCTCACCCTCCACAGGGTTACAAGAGACCCAGTACTTC. Its translation is CASSPSTGLQETQYF.

The J gene is TRBJ2-5, the V gene TRBV5-1, with D possibly TRBD2 on 7 matching bases. Trimming stripped 6 bases from V and 5 bases from J, with 17 bases between. The length of the CDR3 is 14 residues. Germline loops: CDR1 SGHRS, CDR2 YFSETQ. The CDR3, as DNA: TGCGCCAGCACCCACCGGGGGGCGCGGGAGACCCAGTACTTC. Translation: CASTHRGARETQYF.

The chain carries TRBV6-1 and TRBJ1-2; D gene unclear. The CDR3 has 14 amino acids. Per the germline V gene, CDR1 is MNHNS and CDR2 is SASEGT. With 1 base removed from V and 8 bases from J, the gap between germline ends came to 14 bases. CDR3 sequence reads: CASSEVSGSYGYTF. The CDR3 nucleotides read TGTGCCAGCAGTGAAGTGTCGGGGAGCTACGGCTACACCTTC.

This clone was seen once. The chain has TRBV13 and TRBJ2-1, with no clear D. Germline CDR1 is PRHDT and CDR2 is FYEKMQ (reference sequence). This CDR3 region has 12 residues. V dropped 5 bases and J dropped 2 bases, with 4 bases sitting between them. CDR3 amino acids: CASSPAYNEQFF. The CDR3, as DNA: TGTGCCAGCAGCCCGGCCTACAATGAGCAGTTCTTC. Together with reference TRBV13 and TRBJ2-1, the CDR3 gives the full variable domain: AAGVIQSPRHLIKEKRETATLKCYPIPRHDTVYWYQQGPGQDPQFLISFYEKMQSDKGSIPDRFSAQQFSDYHSELNMSSLELGDSALYFCASSPAYNEQFFGPGTRLTVL.

The chain combines TRBV6-5 with TRBJ1-2; D is unclear. Germline CDR1 MNHEY, CDR2 SVGAGI. Trimming removed 8 bases at V and 8 bases at J, with 9 bases between. The length of the CDR3 is 10 residues. CDR3 DNA sequence: TGTGCCAGCTTCCGAGGGGGCTACACCTTC. Protein sequence: CASFRGGYTF.

The chain combines TRBV12-5 with TRBJ2-2, with no clear D. Trimming shortened V by 5 bases and J by 7 bases, and 11 bases separated the two germline ends. The CDR3 loop spans 13 amino acids. Germline-derived CDR1 and CDR2 are LGHNT and FRNRAP. The CDR3 nucleotides are TGTGCTAGTGGTCCCCTATTATTCGGGGAGCTGTTTTTT. The encoded protein is CASGPLLFGELFF.

The chain has TRBV13 and TRBJ2-7; TRBD2 aligns across 10 bases. The CDR3 totals 17 residues. From germline, CDR1 is PRHDT and CDR2 FYEKMQ (reference sequence). Losses at the gene ends were 4 bases for V and 1 base for J; bases not matched to a gene: 10. Here the CDR3 reads CASSSPLAGAPSYEQYF. The CDR3 region has the DNA TGTGCCAGCAGCTCACCCCTAGCGGGAGCTCCTTCCTACGAGCAGTACTTC.

The CDR3 protein is CASSQFGELFF. The CDR3, as DNA: TGTGCCAGCAGTCAGTTCGGGGAGCTGTTTTTT. J is TRBJ2-2 and V is TRBV14, with D unclear. The germline gives CDR1 SGHDN, CDR2 FVKESK. The CDR3 spans 11 residues. The V end was cut by 6 bases, the J end by 7 bases, with 6 bases between.

The gene calls are TRBV6-5 and TRBJ1-2; no firm D call. In germline, CDR1 is MNHEY, CDR2 SVGAGI. The CDR3 covers 13 residues. Trimming left V 5 bases short and J 0 bases short, with 7 bases between. CDR3 sequence: CASSRTANYGYTF. The DNA for the CDR3 is TGTGCCAGCAGTCGGACTGCTAACTATGGCTACACCTTC.

The V call is TRBV27, the J call TRBJ1-5; 11 bases align to TRBD1. The CDR3 covers 15 residues. CDR1 and CDR2 from the germline V gene are MNHEY and SMNVEV (reference sequence). Trimming cost V 2 bases and J 5 bases; bases outside gene matches: 2. The CDR3 loop reads CASSLGQGAYQPQHF. CDR3 bases: TGTGCCAGCAGTTTAGGACAGGGGGCTTATCAGCCCCAGCATTTT.

Worth noting for this clone: The sample contains more than one DNA sequence encoding this CDR3. V and J are TRBV29-1 and TRBJ1-1, with 7 positions matching TRBD1. CDR1 is SQVTM and CDR2 is ANQGSEA in the germline V gene. The CDR3 is 12 amino acids. Losses at the gene ends were 6 bases for V and 3 bases for J; bases not matched to a gene: 4. The DNA for the CDR3 is TGCAGCGTCGACAGGGCCGACACTGAAGCTTTCTTT. The encoded protein is CSVDRADTEAFF. Drawing the rest from reference TRBV29-1 and TRBJ1-1, the complete variable domain is SAVISQKPSRDICQRGTSLTIQCQVDSQVTMMFWYRQQPGQSLTLIATANQGSEATYESGFVIDKFPISRPNLTFSTLTVSNMSPEDSSIYLCSVDRADTEAFFGQGTRLTVV.

The chain employs TRBV25-1 and TRBJ2-1, with D unclear. Germline CDR1 MGHDK, CDR2 SYGVNS. The V end was cut by 3 bases, the J end by 8 bases, with 14 bases between. The CDR3 is 14 residues long. The CDR3 sequence: CASSDPLRLYEQFF. The CDR3 DNA follows: TGTGCCAGCAGTGACCCCCTCCGTTTGTATGAGCAGTTCTTC.